The clone carrying this T cell receptor beta chain was picked up a small number of times. Its specificity is unknown. The data stem from a study of T cells after yellow fever vaccination. General observations from the study: Post-booster samples contained most primary-vaccination clones (approximately 96% CD4, around 88% CD8). Clonotypes appearing in both CD4 and CD8 compartments existed, and their share was small.

5'RACE template switching produced TCR cDNA carrying a universal primer site and UMIs. TCRdb independently ran MiXCR on the 5' RACE reads; one entry per CDR3 protein. Of approximately 300,000 distinct CDR3 sequences listed, about 6.6% are singletons. V lost 4 bases to trimming and J lost 4 bases, with 10 bases between them. Germline assignment: CDR1 LNHNV and CDR2 YYDKDF (reference sequence). This CDR3 has 13 residues. The chain recombines TRBV15 with TRBJ2-5; no definite D call. This receptor was identified in a man aged 18 to 29 who received the YFV17D yellow fever vaccine. This specimen consisted of PBMCs, obtained approximately 47 days after the first yellow fever vaccination. CDR3 region: CATSTEPGETQYF. The CDR3 bases are TGTGCCACCAGCACTGAGCCGGGAGAGACCCAGTACTTC. Supplemented by reference TRBV15 and TRBJ2-5, the full variable domain reads DAMVIQNPRYQVTQFGKPVTLSCSQTLNHNVMYWYQQKSSQAPKLLFHYYDKDFNNEADTPDNFQSRRPNTSFCFLDIRSPGLGDTAMYLCATSTEPGETQYFGPGTRLLVL.